Presented here are 31 T cell receptor beta chains from one specimen sequenced in a study of shared clonotypes between healthy human individuals. Here immunoSEQ multiplex PCR was the method, and the copy in TCRdb shows in-frame clones only, minus some. This sample has fewer than 1 million clones, with around 96% found just once. It was CD45RO-negative cells, positively selected for CCR7, that made up naive CD8 cells, with terminally differentiated effector memory CD45RA+ cells excluded. The specimen sequenced was naive CD8+ T cells sorted from blood. The source of these receptors is a man in his thirties or forties in good health.

About this clone itself: This CDR3 is also generated by other DNA sequences in the sample. The chain recombines TRBV7-9 with TRBJ2-3; D is possibly TRBD1 or TRBD2 (5 bases each). CDR3 length: 11 amino acids. Germline V lookup: CDR1 SEHNR, CDR2 FQNEAQ (reference sequence). The germline V and J ends were trimmed by 3 bases and 10 bases, with 8 bases remaining between them. The DNA for the CDR3 is TGTGCCAGCAGCTTGGGGCGGGCGCAGTATTTT. It translates to CASSLGRAQYF.

The chain recombines TRBV9 with TRBJ2-5; 7 bases match TRBD2. V shed 3 bases and J 1 base; nucleotides not matched to a gene: 3. The CDR3 length is 14 residues. CDR1 is SGDLS, CDR2 YYNGEE, per germline. CDR3 region: CASSGEGFQETQYF. CDR3 DNA: TGTGCCAGCAGCGGGGAGGGATTCCAAGAGACCCAGTACTTC.

The rearrangement links TRBV28 to TRBJ2-2; D might be TRBD1 (7 bases). The V gene's germline CDR1 is MDHEN and CDR2 SYDVKM. This CDR3 is 15 amino acids long. V was cut by 3 bases and J by 5 bases, with 13 bases left in between. CDR3 sequence (DNA): TGTGCCAGCAGTTTGGAGGGGGCTGGTACCGGGGAGCTGTTTTTT. As protein: CASSLEGAGTGELFF.

The chain combines TRBV7-9 with TRBJ1-2; D not resolved. The V gene's germline CDR1 is SEHNR and CDR2 FQNEAQ (reference sequence). The V gene lost 6 bases and the J gene lost 8 bases, with 13 bases spanning the gap. The CDR3 has 12 amino acids. The CDR3 spells CASRSYSGGYTF. As DNA, the CDR3 is TGTGCCAGCAGGTCATATTCGGGAGGCTACACCTTC.

The J gene is TRBJ2-7, the V gene TRBV7-9; TRBD1 is a possible D gene (6 bases). Trimming pared 3 bases from V and 2 bases from J, leaving 11 bases between. CDR3 length: 14 residues. Germline assignment: CDR1 SEHNR and CDR2 FQNEAQ (reference sequence). The CDR3: CASSLVTGTYEQYF. In DNA, the CDR3 is TGTGCCAGCAGCTTGGTGACAGGAACCTACGAGCAGTACTTC.

The chain has TRBV7-9 and TRBJ2-1, with 9 nucleotides matching TRBD1. V shed 0 bases and J 6 bases; nucleotides not matched to a gene: 12. Germline CDR1 SEHNR, CDR2 FQNEAQ (reference sequence). The CDR3 contains 18 residues. The CDR3 sequence is CASSLALNTGGLGNEQFF. Here the CDR3 DNA reads TGTGCCAGCAGCTTAGCGCTTAATACAGGGGGCTTGGGCAATGAGCAGTTCTTC.

This clone has a single count. V is TRBV27 and J is TRBJ2-7; D is possibly TRBD2 (6 bases). The CDR3 loop spans 14 amino acids. Germline CDR1 and CDR2: MNHEY and SMNVEV (reference sequence). V shed 5 bases and J shed 5 bases, with 16 bases lying between them. CDR3 DNA: TGTGCCAGCAGTAAGACTAGTGATGGTCACGAGCAGTACTTC. Protein product: CASSKTSDGHEQYF.

This chain joins TRBV27 and TRBJ1-2; maybe TRBD1 (6 bases). Germline V gene data show CDR1 as MNHEY and CDR2 as SMNVEV (reference sequence). CDR3 length equals 15 residues. Between the trimmed V and J ends, which lost 2 bases and 8 bases, there was a span of 18 bases. The CDR3 nucleotides read TGTGCCAGCAGTTTAGGGGGTGCTAACAGGGTCGGCTACACCTTC. Protein sequence: CASSLGGANRVGYTF.

The chain uses TRBV25-1 and TRBJ2-7; 9 bases agree with TRBD1. The ends lost 8 bases at V and 5 bases at J; junction bases unmatched: 10. CDR1 is MGHDK, CDR2 SYGVNS, per germline. This CDR3 has 14 residues. The CDR3 is CASHGPGQGDEQYF. The CDR3 DNA reads as TGTGCCAGCCATGGACCGGGACAGGGCGACGAGCAGTACTTC.

In its sample, this clone was seen once. The chain is built from TRBV4-1 and TRBJ2-7; TRBD1 might be the D (7 bases). The ends were cut back, 1 base at V and 4 bases at J, with 11 bases in the middle. Germline CDR1 is MGHRA and CDR2 is YSYEKL. This CDR3 spans 14 amino acids. The CDR3 DNA reads TGCGCCAGCAGCCAAGGTTCAGGGGGGTACGAGCAGTACTTC. Translating it yields CASSQGSGGYEQYF.

The V call is TRBV7-2, the J call TRBJ2-6; D ambiguous. V was trimmed by 5 bases and J by 0 bases, leaving 14 bases between them. Germline V gene lookup returns CDR1 SGHTA and CDR2 FQGNSA. The CDR3 covers 17 residues. CDR3 in DNA: TGTGCCAGCAGCCCCCGTGCCGATAGCTCTGGGGCCAACGTCCTGACTTTC. As protein: CASSPRADSSGANVLTF.

The rearrangement links TRBV27 to TRBJ2-3; D tentatively reads TRBD1 or TRBD2 (6 bases each). CDR3 size: 16 residues. Looked up from germline, CDR1 is MNHEY and CDR2 is SMNVEV (reference sequence). V was clipped by 5 bases and J by 4 bases, with 19 bases between them. CDR3 DNA sequence: TGTGCCAGCAGTGTTTCCTTGGGGGGCTGGTCAGATACGCAGTATTTT. Translated, it gives CASSVSLGGWSDTQYF.

The chain links TRBV29-1 to TRBJ2-3, with D uncertain. The germline gives CDR1 SQVTM, CDR2 ANQGSEA. V was pared by 4 bases and J by 6 bases, with 14 bases between. This CDR3 comprises 13 residues. As DNA, the CDR3 is TGCAGCGTTGGGACCCCCGACTGGGATACGCAGTATTTT. This sequence encodes CSVGTPDWDTQYF.

V gene TRBV27 combines with J gene TRBJ2-7; D possibly uses TRBD1 or TRBD2 (5 bases each). The V gene's germline CDR1 is MNHEY and CDR2 SMNVEV (reference sequence). This CDR3 has 16 amino acids. With 4 bases removed from V and 0 bases from J, the gap between germline ends came to 16 bases. The CDR3 region has the DNA TGTGCCAGCAGTTCCAGGGATGGGGGTAGCTCCTACGAGCAGTACTTC. This translates into CASSSRDGGSSYEQYF.

The rearrangement joins TRBV29-1 to TRBJ2-7; 8 positions match TRBD1. The germline CDR1 and CDR2 sequences are SQVTM and ANQGSEA. V dropped 8 bases and J dropped 2; count of bases not matched to a gene: 8. The CDR3 length is 13 residues. The CDR3 DNA follows: TGCAGCACTCCGGGACAGGTCCCCTACGAGCAGTACTTC. Amino acid sequence: CSTPGQVPYEQYF.

The chain combines TRBV9 with TRBJ2-3, with D possibly TRBD2 on 5 matching bases. The V end was cut by 4 bases, the J end by 1 base, with 10 bases between. CDR3 length: 14 residues. Looked up from germline, CDR1 is SGDLS and CDR2 is YYNGEE. The DNA for the CDR3 is TGTGCCAGCAGCCCGGAGGCCCGCACAGATACGCAGTATTTT. Translation gives CASSPEARTDTQYF.

The rearrangement joins TRBV4-1 to TRBJ2-1; no reliable D call. CDR3 size: 12 residues. Looked up from germline, CDR1 is MGHRA and CDR2 is YSYEKL. Deletions cut 4 bases from V and 12 bases from J, with 13 bases between. The CDR3 DNA follows: TGCGCCAGCAGCCCCCTTGGTCTTGGGCAGTTCTTC. As protein: CASSPLGLGQFF.

With regard to this clone: The sample holds other DNA sequences that translate to the same CDR3. The chain uses TRBV29-1 and TRBJ2-1; 7 bases are shared with TRBD2. The CDR3 spans 14 residues. CDR1 is SQVTM, CDR2 ANQGSEA, per germline. Germline trimming cut 4 bases from V and 0 bases from J; bases unmatched to any gene: 3. In DNA, the CDR3 is TGCAGCGTTGGGCGGGGGAGCTCCTACAATGAGCAGTTCTTC. Translation gives CSVGRGSSYNEQFF.

This chain connects TRBV6-1 to TRBJ2-1, with 11 bases aligning to TRBD2. The CDR3 runs 17 residues. The germline V gene encodes CDR1 MNHNS and CDR2 SASEGT. The V and J ends lost 1 base and 8 bases, in that order; junction bases with no gene match: 10. CDR3 protein: CASSEGPGLAGGYEQFF. For the CDR3, the DNA is TGTGCCAGCAGTGAAGGCCCCGGGCTAGCGGGAGGCTATGAGCAGTTCTTC.

This clone was observed a single time. The chain employs TRBV18 and TRBJ2-1, with D hard to call. Germline V gives CDR1 KGHSH, CDR2 LQKENI. The V end was cut by 3 bases, the J end by 6 bases, with 15 bases between. This CDR3 comprises 15 residues. The CDR3 coding sequence is TGTGCCAGCTCACCCTCGGCGGCCTCGGGCAATGAGCAGTTCTTC. Its translation: CASSPSAASGNEQFF.

This chain connects TRBV7-6 to TRBJ2-2; D possibly corresponds to TRBD2 (6 bases). CDR3 length equals 16 residues. Trimming removed 0 bases from V and 4 bases from J, with 12 bases in between. Germline V gene lookup returns CDR1 SGHVS and CDR2 FNYEAQ. CDR3: CASSLAQTGGTGELFF. The DNA for the CDR3 is TGTGCCAGCAGCTTAGCGCAAACCGGGGGCACCGGGGAGCTGTTTTTT.

V usage is TRBV6-1 and J usage is TRBJ1-3; no definite D call. V was shortened by 8 bases and J by 1 base, with 0 bases between the two germline ends. Per germline, CDR1 MNHNS and CDR2 SASEGT. This CDR3 has 10 amino acids. The CDR3 DNA reads TGTGCCAGCTCTGGAAACACCATATATTTT. Amino acid sequence: CASSGNTIYF.

This clone was found once. The CDR3 loop is CASSIDYRGGLNSNQPQHF. In DNA form, the CDR3 reads TGTGCCAGTAGTATAGATTATCGAGGAGGGCTCAATAGCAATCAGCCCCAGCATTTT. The rearrangement links TRBV19 to TRBJ1-5, with D uncertain. The CDR3 runs to 19 residues. V gave up 0 bases and J gave up 0 bases, with 18 bases separating them. Germline V gene lookup returns CDR1 LNHDA and CDR2 SQIVND (reference sequence).

The rearrangement links TRBV6-6 to TRBJ1-4, with 7 positions matching TRBD1. Germline V gene data show CDR1 as MNHNY and CDR2 as SVGAGI (reference sequence). The CDR3 contains 16 residues. The V and J ends lost 2 bases and 8 bases, in that order; junction bases with no gene match: 11. The CDR3 is CASSYRPTGRREKLFF. The DNA for the CDR3 is TGTGCCAGCAGTTACAGGCCGACAGGGCGAAGAGAAAAACTGTTTTTT.

The chain recombines TRBV2 with TRBJ2-7; no clear D. From germline, CDR1 is SNHLY and CDR2 FYNNEI. This CDR3 region has 12 residues. Trimming pared 8 bases from V and 2 bases from J, leaving 10 bases between. CDR3 sequence (DNA): TGTGCCAGCTTCCCAGGTCCCTACGAGCAGTACTTC. It specifies CASFPGPYEQYF.

This chain joins TRBV27 and TRBJ2-3; TRBD1 aligns across 8 bases. CDR1 and CDR2 (germline): MNHEY, SMNVEV (reference sequence). V trimming: 6 bases; J trimming: 6 bases; junction bases outside the gene matches: 11. The CDR3 consists of 15 residues. The CDR3 DNA reads TGTGCCAGCAGCTCACTACAGGGGGTTGTGGATACGCAGTATTTT. It yields the protein CASSSLQGVVDTQYF.

The chain recombines TRBV4-3 with TRBJ2-5; 9 bases match TRBD2. The ends lost 4 bases at V and 3 bases at J; junction bases unmatched: 12. This CDR3 has 17 residues. Germline V gene lookup returns CDR1 LGHNA and CDR2 YSLEER. The CDR3 nucleotides read TGCGCCAGCAGCCGACGTTGGTATAGCGGGAGAGAAGAGACCCAGTACTTC. Amino acids: CASSRRWYSGREETQYF.

The chain is built from TRBV25-1 and TRBJ2-7; weak D call: TRBD2 (6 bases). CDR1 and CDR2 (germline): MGHDK, SYGVNS. With 4 bases removed from V and 3 bases from J, the gap between germline ends came to 13 bases. This CDR3 region has 14 residues. The chain's CDR3 is CASSGRADHYEQYF. CDR3 coding DNA: TGTGCCAGCAGTGGGAGGGCGGACCACTACGAGCAGTACTTC.

The CDR3 coding sequence is TGCGCCAGCAGCCTCGGACAGGGGGAGATCGACGAGCAGTACTTC. It codes for CASSLGQGEIDEQYF. This sequence joins TRBV4-1 and TRBJ2-7; 10 nucleotides line up with TRBD1. The length of the CDR3 is 15 residues. Germline assignment: CDR1 MGHRA and CDR2 YSYEKL. V was pared by 4 bases and J by 5 bases, with 8 bases of the junction left unmatched.

The chain employs TRBV11-2 and TRBJ2-7; 9 nucleotides agree with TRBD2. The trim removed 0 bases at V and 4 bases at J, leaving 7 bases unmatched. Germline V gives CDR1 SGHAT, CDR2 FQNNGV. This CDR3 region has 16 residues. The CDR3 nucleotides are TGTGCCAGCAGCTTAGAGATCGGACTAGCGACATACGAGCAGTACTTC. It is translated as CASSLEIGLATYEQYF.

This chain uses TRBV6-1 with TRBJ1-1, with D possibly being TRBD1 (6 bases). This CDR3 is 13 amino acids long. The V gene lost 7 bases and the J gene lost 2 bases, with 11 bases spanning the gap. CDR1 MNHNS and CDR2 SASEGT come from the germline V gene. CDR3: CASNRVGNTEAFF. CDR3 DNA sequence: TGTGCCAGCAACAGGGTTGGAAACACTGAAGCTTTCTTT.